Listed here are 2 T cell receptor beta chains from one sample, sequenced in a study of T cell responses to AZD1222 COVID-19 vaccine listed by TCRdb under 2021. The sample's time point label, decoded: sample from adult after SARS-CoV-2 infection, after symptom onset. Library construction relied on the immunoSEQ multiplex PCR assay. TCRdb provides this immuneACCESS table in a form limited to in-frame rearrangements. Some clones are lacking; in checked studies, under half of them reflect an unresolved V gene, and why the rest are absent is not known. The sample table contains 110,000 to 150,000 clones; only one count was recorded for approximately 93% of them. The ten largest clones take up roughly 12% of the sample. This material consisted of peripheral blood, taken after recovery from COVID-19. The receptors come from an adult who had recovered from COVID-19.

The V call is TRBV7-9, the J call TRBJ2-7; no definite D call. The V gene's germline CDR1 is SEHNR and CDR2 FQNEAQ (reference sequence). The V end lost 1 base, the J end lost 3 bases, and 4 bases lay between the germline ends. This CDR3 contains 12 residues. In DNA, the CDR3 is TGTGCCAGCAGCTTAGGGGTCTACGAGCAGTACTTC. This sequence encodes CASSLGVYEQYF.

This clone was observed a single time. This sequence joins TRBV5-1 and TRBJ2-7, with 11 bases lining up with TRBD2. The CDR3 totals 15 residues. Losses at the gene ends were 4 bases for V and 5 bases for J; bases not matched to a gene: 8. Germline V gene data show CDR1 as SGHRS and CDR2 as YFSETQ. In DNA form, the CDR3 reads TGCGCCAGCAGCCCTTTAGCGGGAGGGCCCCACGAGCAGTACTTC. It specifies CASSPLAGGPHEQYF.